This TCR beta chain was documented in a study of CD8 T cells in ankylosing spondylitis. Overall study results and limits: Seven or eight highly homologous variants made up a TCR beta motif, and this motif appeared characteristic of ankylosing spondylitis blood.

The CDR3 extends over 16 amino acids. In germline, CDR1 is SGHRS, CDR2 YFSETQ. V lost 3 bases and J 0 bases, leaving 16 bases between the germline ends. A word on this clonotype: Its antigen remains unidentified.

MiXCR, applied by TCRdb to the 5' RACE reads, yields one record per CDR3 protein. The table has 750,000 to 850,000 distinct CDR3 sequences, approximately 12% seen once; the top ten hold 0.51%. This sequence joins TRBV5-1 and TRBJ2-7; a weak D match, TRBD2 (5 bases). The clonotype was recovered from a male donor with ankylosing spondylitis. Sequencing was done on a sample of blood, either unsorted or a sorted T cell fraction (not recorded which). CDR3 nucleotide sequence: TGCGCCAGCAGCTCCGGGAATATCGGGATCTCCTACGAGCAGTACTTC. Translating gives CASSSGNIGISYEQYF.